The T cell receptor (beta chain) described here comes from a study of cytomegalovirus exposure and HLA in healthy donors listed by TCRdb under 2017. In terms of the full investigation: An earlier analysis of approximately 590 of the donors reported 250 to 350 Gb of sequence data and 117 million unique TCR beta sequences from about 200 million T cells. The genetic ancestry cluster associated with self-reported Caucasian donors included roughly 84% of the roughly 390 genotyped donors. The number of typed donors differed by locus: about 620-640 for A, B, C, DRB1 and DQB1; about 520 for DQA1; 606 for DPA1; and roughly 490 for DPB1. Rather than drawing on any new phenotypic data, the later analysis identified candidate immune exposures from TCR beta sequences and the way those sequences occurred across donors. The study was designed to test whether signatures of past pathogen exposure could be identified by cataloging public T cell receptors. On average, roughly 240,000 unique TCR beta nucleotide sequences were sequenced per donor among a few hundred genotyped donors of the cohort, with roughly 20% of those sequences being non-productive. An earlier analysis of around 540 of the donors applied high-throughput TCR beta sequencing to assess whether each TCR beta V gene segment acted as functional or pseudogenic. About 280 gigabases of sequencing data and around 80 million unique TCR sequences made up an early release that covered 640 HLA-typed donors. Class I and class II HLA loci were covered by the typing at four-digit resolution. To predict cytomegalovirus infection status, the study combined high-throughput TCR immunosequencing, statistical association of individual TCRs with disease status, and machine learning. All discovery cohort repertoires had been generated using a single sequencing platform. A later genetic analysis took genome-wide SNP genotypes for about 65% of the 666 donors and used that subset as a discovery cohort. Because of strong linkage in the cohort, a handful of DR-DQ haplotypes were treated as single units for association and clustering. In a later analysis, previously published TCR beta repertoires from 550 to 750 donors were re-analyzed and high-resolution HLA genotyping was added so that TCR occurrence patterns could be studied. The study used immunosequencing to profile the T cell repertoires of some 600 subjects and linked those repertoires to cytomegalovirus serostatus. Alongside the repertoire data, information on donor age, sex, ethnicity and CMV serostatus was compiled. In addition to the first cohort of around 670 subjects, a separate validation cohort of 120 different subjects was used. Broad study findings and their caveats: A group of highly shared sequence variants was considered likely to be a technical artifact of the sequencing pipeline. Some 16 rarely observed V segments, including chromosome 9 orphons, were excluded from the earlier analysis of approximately 600 of the donors because counts were too low. In a later analysis, several top co-occurrence clusters were reported to appear linked to parvovirus B19, influenza, CMV and Epstein-Barr virus. A later genetic analysis associated a missense DCLRE1C variant with V-gene and J-gene trimming of TCR beta chains, and an independent cohort replicated the association. Strong co-occurrence of HLA alleles, especially DR and DQ, made assigning TCR associations to individual alleles difficult. While some public TCRs were present in many individuals, most TCR sequences turned up only very rarely across donors. Correlated functional status among segregating V segments might reflect linkage disequilibrium, but an unknown experimental factor could not be ruled out. In a later analysis, over 15,000 TCR beta sequences were associated with specific HLA alleles at a false discovery rate of 0.05. Because HLA typing was unavailable for some donors at each locus, only the typed subset was used in association tests. In a later analysis, the rate of TCR association differed among HLA loci, with DRB1 alleles having the most associated TCRs and HLA-C alleles having the fewest. A further reported finding was that TCR beta sequences accurately predicted the HLA-A and HLA-B alleles for most subjects in the first cohort. Sequencing depth was assumed to be roughly uniform across donors in the presence/absence analyses, though that assumption may not hold. In both the original and validation cohorts, the classifier was reported to diagnose cytomegalovirus status with high specificity and sensitivity. Because the 87-base-pair reads could not distinguish some IMGT-functional V segments, including TRBV6-2 and TRBV6-3, those segments were excluded. In a later analysis, HLA-associated TCR beta chains showed more clonal expansion and lower generation probabilities than non-associated chains that were equally common. The only immune exposure information available for the cohort was CMV serostatus. A few of the identified cytomegalovirus-associated TCR beta chains were confirmed in vitro to be specific for cytomegalovirus antigens. Only TCR beta chains were sequenced in this cohort, and the absence of alpha or paired-chain data limited detectable features. In a later genetic analysis, fewer N-insertions in productive TCRs were reported among donors in an Asian-associated ancestry cluster than the roughly 640-donor mean. An earlier analysis of several hundred of the donors showed that most TCR beta V segments appeared in productive rearrangements either about 87% or about 30% of the time, which broadly matched IMGT annotations. In the study, roughly 160 TCR beta chains were listed as associated with cytomegalovirus. Most CMV-associated TCR beta chains appeared to be HLA-restricted in a later analysis, and the HLA associations seemed to be driven largely by CMV exposure. According to the authors, the approach could potentially be generalized to other disease states and immunological phenotypes.

The cohort was made up of 666 healthy bone marrow donors. At the time of sampling, all cohort members were nominally healthy, though unrecorded immune exposures were likely present. The donor tested CMV seronegative and was one of the 352 seronegative cohort members. Each donor provided a peripheral blood sample, and peripheral blood mononuclear cells were used for TCR beta sequencing. The Qiagen DNeasy Blood Extraction Kit was used to extract genomic DNA from the blood cell samples. This clone has only one observation. The antigen it recognizes is unknown. No base quality information exists; no much larger clone differs at one position. Libraries came from the immunoSEQ multiplex PCR assay. A mixture of 60 forward primers for TCR Vbeta segments and 13 reverse primers for TCR Jbeta segments was used in the multiplex PCR. A multiplex PCR assay on genomic DNA amplified the CDR3 region of rearranged TCR beta genes. Amplified TCR beta libraries were sequenced as 87-base-pair reads on the Illumina HiSeq System. Regarding the original processing steps: Across the roughly 640 repertoires, a later analysis counted some 81 million unique TCR beta chains, 9 million to 14 million of which were shared by at least two donors. Raw reads were error-corrected and collapsed into unique sequences by a nearest-neighbor algorithm in which closely related sequences were merged to remove PCR and sequencing errors. To assign V, D and J gene segments, CDR3 sequences were aligned to IMGT reference sequences. Each retained sequence needed at least a six-nucleotide match to both a V gene segment and a J gene segment. Rearrangements were classified as productive when the CDR3 lacked stop codons and remained in frame with V and J, and all other rearrangements were classified as non-productive. Following IMGT convention, CDR3 was defined as the stretch from the second conserved V-encoded cysteine up to the conserved J-encoded phenylalanine. Sequences without an unambiguous match to a single V gene segment were excluded from the earlier analysis of several hundred of the donors. In an earlier analysis of some 590 of the donors, a V segment was called functional when productive rearrangements were above 56.7%, and segregating when the standard deviation between donors exceeded 5%. A statistical classification framework was developed to diagnose cytomegalovirus status using the catalog of TCR beta chain sequences. A later analysis assigned V and J genes by comparing TCR nucleotide sequences with IMGT/GENE-DB human TR gene sequences. In a later analysis, CDR3 sequences and most-parsimonious VDJ recombination scenarios were assigned using the TCRdist pipeline. In a later analysis, each TCR beta chain was defined by its CDR3 amino acid sequence together with its V-gene family, and reads without a unique V-gene family were excluded. To address suspected cross-contamination and a sequencing artifact, a later analysis removed around 590 highly shared, low-generation-probability nucleotide sequences. For each public chain, a later analysis derived a clonal expansion index from normalized ranks of inferred template counts within each repertoire. In a later analysis, generation probabilities were computed using a VDJ recombination model fitted to out-of-frame rearrangements, and the results were checked against IGoR. In a later analysis, hypergeometric tests were used to score TCR-TCR, TCR-HLA and TCR-CMV co-occurrence, with a repertoire-size bias correction applied to TCR pairs. False discovery rates were estimated in a later analysis by permuting HLA or CMV assignments 20 times. A later analysis grouped co-occurring TCRs with DBSCAN, adding TCRdist sequence similarity when clustering within HLA-allele-positive subsets. For co-occurrence clustering, repertoires with fewer than 30,000 or more than 120,000 public chains were excluded, along with four to six repertoires with anomalous nucleotide sharing. Entries here come from immuneACCESS through TCRdb and include only in-frame sequences with V and J called. Some clones fail to appear in such tables; in the studies checked, an unresolved V gene covers under half of the shortfall, and the cause of the remainder is unknown. V, J and clone size reflect that table, while D and trimming were determined from the DNA. The sample table lists around 160,000 clones, 70% to 80% of them with a count of one. About 1.5% of the sample is in the top ten clones.

The CDR3 covers 17 residues, taking in both the cysteine and the phenylalanine. Only CDR3 DNA remains: 51 bases, in frame from the first base. V is shortened by 0 bases, J by 4 bases, and the region joining them spans 17 bases. Per the germline V gene, LGHNA is the CDR1 and YSLEER is the CDR2. The sequence came from a male donor in good health and CMV-seronegative. Sequenced input: PBMCs. The chain employs TRBV4-3 and TRBJ2-3, and perhaps TRBD1 as D gene, on 7 matching bases. The CDR3 reads as follows: CASSQEGYRGGADTQYF. The nucleotide sequence reads TGCGCCAGCAGCCAAGAAGGCTACAGGGGAGGCGCAGATACGCAGTATTTT.